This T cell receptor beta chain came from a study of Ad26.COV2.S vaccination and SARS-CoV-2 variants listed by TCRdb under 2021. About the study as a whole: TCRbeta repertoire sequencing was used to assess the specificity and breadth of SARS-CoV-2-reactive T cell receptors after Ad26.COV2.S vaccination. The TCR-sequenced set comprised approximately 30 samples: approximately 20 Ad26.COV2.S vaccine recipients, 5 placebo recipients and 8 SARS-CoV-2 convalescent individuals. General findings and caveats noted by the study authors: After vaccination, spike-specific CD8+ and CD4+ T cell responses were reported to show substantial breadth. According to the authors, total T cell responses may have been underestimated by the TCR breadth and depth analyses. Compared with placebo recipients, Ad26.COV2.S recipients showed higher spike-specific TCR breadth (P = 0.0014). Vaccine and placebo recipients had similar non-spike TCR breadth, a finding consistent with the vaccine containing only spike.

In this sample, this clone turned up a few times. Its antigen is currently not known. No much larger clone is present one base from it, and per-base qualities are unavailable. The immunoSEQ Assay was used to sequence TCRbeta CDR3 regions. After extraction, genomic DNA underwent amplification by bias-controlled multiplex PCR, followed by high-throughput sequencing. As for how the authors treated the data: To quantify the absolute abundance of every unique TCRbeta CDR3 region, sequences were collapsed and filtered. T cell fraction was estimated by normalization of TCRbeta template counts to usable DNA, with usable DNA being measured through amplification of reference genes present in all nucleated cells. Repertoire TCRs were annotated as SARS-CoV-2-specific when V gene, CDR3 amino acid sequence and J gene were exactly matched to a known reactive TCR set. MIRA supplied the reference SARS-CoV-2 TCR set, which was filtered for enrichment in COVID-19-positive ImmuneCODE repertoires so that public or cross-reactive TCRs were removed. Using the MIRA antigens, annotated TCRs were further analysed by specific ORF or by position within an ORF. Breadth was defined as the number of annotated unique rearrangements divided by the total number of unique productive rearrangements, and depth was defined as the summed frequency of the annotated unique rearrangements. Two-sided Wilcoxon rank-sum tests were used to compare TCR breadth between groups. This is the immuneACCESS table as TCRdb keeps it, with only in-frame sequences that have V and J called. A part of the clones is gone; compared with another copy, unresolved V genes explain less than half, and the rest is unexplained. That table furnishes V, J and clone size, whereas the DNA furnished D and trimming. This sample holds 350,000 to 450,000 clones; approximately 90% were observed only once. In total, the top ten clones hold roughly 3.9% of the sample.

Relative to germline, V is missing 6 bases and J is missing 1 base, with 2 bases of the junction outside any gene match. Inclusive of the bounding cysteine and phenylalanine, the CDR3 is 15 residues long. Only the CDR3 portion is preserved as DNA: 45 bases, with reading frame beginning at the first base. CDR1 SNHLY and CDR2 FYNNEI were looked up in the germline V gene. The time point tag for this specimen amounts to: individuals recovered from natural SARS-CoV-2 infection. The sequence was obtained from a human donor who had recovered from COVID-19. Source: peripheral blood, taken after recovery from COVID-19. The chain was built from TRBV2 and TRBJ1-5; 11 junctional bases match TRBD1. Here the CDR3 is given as CASSGQGASNQPQHF. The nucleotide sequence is TGTGCCAGCAGCGGACAGGGGGCGAGCAATCAGCCCCAGCATTTT.